Given below is one T cell receptor (beta chain) in context. Its target is unknown. V lost 0 bases and J lost 3, with 15 bases in between. The length of the CDR3 is 17 residues. CDR1 is MGHRA and CDR2 is YSYEKL in the germline V gene. The data were taken from a study of identical twins. TCRdb re-called the 5' RACE reads with MiXCR, one entry per CDR3 protein. This table holds a few hundred thousand distinct CDR3 sequences, about 18% found once. Study results and caveats: Sharing of beta out-of-frame sequences by twins showed a weaker excess. A cross-sectional statistical analysis, not follow-up of the same donors, supported the conclusions.

The rearrangement uses TRBV4-1 and TRBJ2-1; D is possibly TRBD2 (5 bases). The specimen was naive T cells sorted from blood. This clonotype was sampled from a man in his fifties or sixties in good health. CDR3 amino acids: CASSQERAGALYNEQFF. The CDR3 region has the DNA TGCGCCAGCAGCCAAGAGAGGGCGGGCGCACTCTACAATGAGCAGTTCTTC.